One sample yielded the 8 T cell receptor beta chains listed below, sequenced in a study of CXCR3-negative and CXCR3-positive naive CD8 T cells. Each TRB cDNA library was prepared by 5' RACE (with UMI labels). TCRdb re-called the 5' RACE reads and shows each CDR3 protein once, DNA omitted. Found here are 50,000 to 75,000 distinct CDR3 sequences; the top ten clones hold 0.35% to 0.5%. Sequences were obtained from naive CXCR3- CD8+ T cells from blood. The subset: CD45RO-CCR7+CD27+CD95- naive CD8+ T cells lacking CXCR3 (TNR3-). Receptor source: a human donor in good health. Some clones in this sample may be carry-over from other donors' samples.

This chain connects TRBV20-1 to TRBJ2-7. CDR1 and CDR2 (germline): DFQATT, SNEGSKA (reference sequence). The CDR3 totals 13 residues. This CDR3 is CSAVEFISYEQYF.

The V gene is TRBV4-3, the J gene TRBJ2-2; TCRdb calls TRBD1, which cannot be checked without DNA. Per germline, CDR1 LGHNA and CDR2 YSLEER. This CDR3 comprises 15 residues. The CDR3 is CASSQASGDPGELFF.

The chain carries TRBV3-1 and TRBJ1-5; checking the TCRdb D call of TRBD1 is not possible without DNA. Germline loops: CDR1 LGHDT, CDR2 YNNKEL (reference sequence). The CDR3 covers 18 residues. The CDR3 region is CASSPEGGGGISNQPQHF.

This chain's CDR3 is CAVGGGYEQYF. The rearrangement joins TRBV19 to TRBJ2-7; TCRdb's D call, TRBD2, is unchecked because there is no DNA. Germline V gene sequence: CDR1 LNHDA, CDR2 SQIVND (reference sequence). CDR3 length: 11 amino acids.

This CDR3 is CASSQVPPGLYSNQPQHF. J is TRBJ1-5 and V is TRBV14. CDR3 length: 18 residues. The germline V gene has CDR1 SGHDN and CDR2 FVKESK.

V and J are TRBV24-1 and TRBJ2-1; lacking DNA, the TRBD1 call made by TCRdb goes unchecked. Germline V gene lookup returns CDR1 KGHDR and CDR2 SFDVKD. The CDR3 has 14 residues. The CDR3 loop is CATSDSRDYNEQFF.

The rearrangement links TRBV7-6 to TRBJ2-3; lacking DNA, the TRBD2 call made by TCRdb goes unchecked. The germline V gene encodes CDR1 SGHVS and CDR2 FNYEAQ. The CDR3 extends over 13 amino acids. The CDR3 sequence: CATNSGVGDTQYF.

The chain combines TRBV27 with TRBJ2-5; TCRdb returns TRBD2, unconfirmable since there is no DNA. The CDR3 has 14 residues. The V gene's germline CDR1 is MNHEY and CDR2 SMNVEV (reference sequence). CDR3 in amino acids: CASGRGVEQETQYF.